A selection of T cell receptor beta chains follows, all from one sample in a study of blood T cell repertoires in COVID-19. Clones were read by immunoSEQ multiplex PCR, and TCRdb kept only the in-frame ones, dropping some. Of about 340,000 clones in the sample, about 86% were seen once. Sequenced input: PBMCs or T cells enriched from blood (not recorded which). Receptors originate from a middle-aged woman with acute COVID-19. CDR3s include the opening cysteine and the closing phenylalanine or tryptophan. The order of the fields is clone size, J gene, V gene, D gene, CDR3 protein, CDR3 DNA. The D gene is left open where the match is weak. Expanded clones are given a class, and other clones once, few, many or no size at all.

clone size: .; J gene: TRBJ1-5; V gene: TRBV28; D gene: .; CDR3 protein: CASSLLMRYSNQPQHF; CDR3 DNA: TGTGCCAGCAGTTTATTAATGAGATATAGCAATCAGCCCCAGCATTTT
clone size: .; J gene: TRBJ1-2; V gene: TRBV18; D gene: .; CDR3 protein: CASSPSLGVGGYTF; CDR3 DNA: TGTGCCAGCTCACCATCGCTCGGGGTAGGAGGCTACACCTTC
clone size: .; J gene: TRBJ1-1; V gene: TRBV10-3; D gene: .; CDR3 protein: CAISGRGGEDTEAFF; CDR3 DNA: TGTGCCATCAGTGGCCGGGGGGGGGAGGACACTGAAGCTTTCTTT
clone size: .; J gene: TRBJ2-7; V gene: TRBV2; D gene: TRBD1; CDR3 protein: CASSSQGSEQYF; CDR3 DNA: TGTGCCAGCAGCTCACAGGGGAGCGAGCAGTACTTC
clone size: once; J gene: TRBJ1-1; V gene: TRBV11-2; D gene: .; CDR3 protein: CASSSGQPGWEAFF; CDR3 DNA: TGTGCCAGCAGCTCGGGACAACCGGGATGGGAAGCTTTCTTT
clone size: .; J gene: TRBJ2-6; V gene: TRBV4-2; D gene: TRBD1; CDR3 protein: CASSPARGLSGANVLTF; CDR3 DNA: TGTGCCAGCAGCCCCGCCAGGGGGCTCTCTGGGGCCAACGTCCTGACTTTC
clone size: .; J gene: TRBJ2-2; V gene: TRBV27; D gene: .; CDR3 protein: CASSLSPRNRVGGNTGELFF; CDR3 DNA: TGTGCCAGCAGTTTATCCCCCAGGAACAGGGTAGGCGGTAACACCGGGGAGCTGTTTTTT
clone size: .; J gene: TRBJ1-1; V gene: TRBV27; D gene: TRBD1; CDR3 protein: CASKLQGALNTEAFF; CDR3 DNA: TGTGCCAGCAAGTTACAGGGGGCTCTGAACACTGAAGCTTTCTTT
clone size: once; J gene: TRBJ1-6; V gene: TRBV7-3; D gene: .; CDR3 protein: CASSPRPGDSPLHF; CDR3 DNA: TGTGCCAGCAGCCCACGGCCGGGGGATTCACCCCTCCACTTT
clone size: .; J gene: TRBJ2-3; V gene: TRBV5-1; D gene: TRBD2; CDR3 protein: CASSFIKLQGGDTQYF; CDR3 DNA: TGCGCCAGCAGCTTCATAAAACTCCAGGGAGGGGATACGCAGTATTTT
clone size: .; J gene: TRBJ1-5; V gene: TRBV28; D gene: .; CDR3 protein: CAGPLSGGNQPQHF; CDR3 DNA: TGTGCCGGCCCATTAAGCGGGGGGAATCAGCCCCAGCATTTT
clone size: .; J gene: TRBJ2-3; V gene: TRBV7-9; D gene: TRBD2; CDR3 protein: CASSRRTSDPTDTQYF; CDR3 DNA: TGTGCCAGCAGCCGTCGTACTAGCGACCCCACAGATACGCAGTATTTT
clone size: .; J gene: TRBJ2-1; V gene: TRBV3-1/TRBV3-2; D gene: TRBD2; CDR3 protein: CASSQETPRPGLAGVNEQFF; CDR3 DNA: TGTGCCAGCAGCCAAGAGACCCCGCGTCCGGGACTAGCGGGAGTAAATGAGCAGTTCTTC
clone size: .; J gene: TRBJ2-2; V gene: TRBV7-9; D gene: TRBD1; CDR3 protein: CASKLTGGDTGELFF; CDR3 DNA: TGTGCCAGCAAGTTGACAGGGGGCGATACCGGGGAGCTGTTTTTT
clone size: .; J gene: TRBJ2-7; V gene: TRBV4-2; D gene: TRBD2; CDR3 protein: CASSQDLASGSSYEQYF; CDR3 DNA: TGTGCCAGCAGCCAAGATTTAGCCAGCGGGAGCTCCTACGAGCAGTACTTC
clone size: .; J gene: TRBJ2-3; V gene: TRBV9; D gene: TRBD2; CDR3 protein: CASSVGTSGSTDTQYF; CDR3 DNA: TGTGCCAGCAGCGTAGGAACTAGCGGTAGCACAGATACGCAGTATTTT
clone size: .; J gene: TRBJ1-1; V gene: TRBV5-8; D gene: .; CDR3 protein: CASSLDRDTEAFF; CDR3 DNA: TGTGCCAGCAGCTTGGACAGGGACACTGAAGCTTTCTTT